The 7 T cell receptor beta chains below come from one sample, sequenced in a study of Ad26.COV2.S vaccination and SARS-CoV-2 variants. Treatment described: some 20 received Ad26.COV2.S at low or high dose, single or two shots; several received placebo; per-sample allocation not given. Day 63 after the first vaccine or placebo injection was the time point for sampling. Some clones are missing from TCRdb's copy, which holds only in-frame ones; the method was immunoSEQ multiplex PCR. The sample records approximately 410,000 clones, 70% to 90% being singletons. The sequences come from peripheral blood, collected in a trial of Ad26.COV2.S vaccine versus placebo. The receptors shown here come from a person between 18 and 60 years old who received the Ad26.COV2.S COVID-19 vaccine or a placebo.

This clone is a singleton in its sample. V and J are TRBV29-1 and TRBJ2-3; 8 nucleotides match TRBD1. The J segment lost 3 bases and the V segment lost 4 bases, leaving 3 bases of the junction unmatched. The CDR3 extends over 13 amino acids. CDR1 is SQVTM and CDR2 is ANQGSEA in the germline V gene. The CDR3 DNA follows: TGCAGCGTTGGGACAGGGTTAACAGATACGCAGTATTTT. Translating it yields CSVGTGLTDTQYF.

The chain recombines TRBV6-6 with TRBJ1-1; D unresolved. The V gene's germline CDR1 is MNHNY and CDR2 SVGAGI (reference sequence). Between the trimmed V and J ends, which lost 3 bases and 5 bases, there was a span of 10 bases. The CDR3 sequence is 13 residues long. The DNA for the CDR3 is TGTGCCAGCAGTTATGGGTCTGGGACTGAAGCTTTCTTT. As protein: CASSYGSGTEAFF.

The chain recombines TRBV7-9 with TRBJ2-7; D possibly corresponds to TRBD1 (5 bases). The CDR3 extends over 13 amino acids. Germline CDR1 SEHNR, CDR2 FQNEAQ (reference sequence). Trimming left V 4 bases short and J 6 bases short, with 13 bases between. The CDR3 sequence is CASSSYLQGEQYF. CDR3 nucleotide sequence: TGTGCCAGCAGCTCCTATCTGCAGGGCGAGCAGTACTTC.

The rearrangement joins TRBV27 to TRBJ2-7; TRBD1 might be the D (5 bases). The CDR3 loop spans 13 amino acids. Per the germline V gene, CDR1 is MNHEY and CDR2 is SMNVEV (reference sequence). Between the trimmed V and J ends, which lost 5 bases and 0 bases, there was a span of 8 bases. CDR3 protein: CASSPRVSYEQYF. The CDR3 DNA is TGTGCCAGCAGTCCCAGGGTCTCCTACGAGCAGTACTTC.

This CDR3 is CSVEWLEGARTEAFF. CDR3 sequence (DNA): TGCAGCGTTGAATGGTTGGAGGGAGCCCGGACTGAAGCTTTCTTT. The chain recombines TRBV29-1 with TRBJ1-1; no definite D call. Germline V CDR1 and CDR2: SQVTM, ANQGSEA. The CDR3 totals 15 residues. V was trimmed by 2 bases and J by 5 bases, leaving 18 bases between them.

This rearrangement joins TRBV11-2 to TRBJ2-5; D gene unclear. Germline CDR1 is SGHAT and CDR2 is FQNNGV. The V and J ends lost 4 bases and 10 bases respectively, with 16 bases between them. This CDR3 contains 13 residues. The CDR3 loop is CASSSTISQNQYF. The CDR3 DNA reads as TGTGCCAGCAGCTCCACCATCTCCCAGAACCAGTACTTC. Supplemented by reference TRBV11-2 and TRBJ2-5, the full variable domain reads EAGVAQSPRYKIIEKRQSVAFWCNPISGHATLYWYQQILGQGPKLLIQFQNNGVVDDSQLPKDRFSAERLKGVDSTLKIQPAKLEDSAVYLCASSSTISQNQYFGPGTRLLVL.

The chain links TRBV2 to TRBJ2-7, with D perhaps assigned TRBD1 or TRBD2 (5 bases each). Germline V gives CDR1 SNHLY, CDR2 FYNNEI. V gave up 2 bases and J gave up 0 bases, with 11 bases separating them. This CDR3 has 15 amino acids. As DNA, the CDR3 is TGTGCCAGCAGTGAAATCGGGGCCAGCTCCTACGAGCAGTACTTC. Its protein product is CASSEIGASSYEQYF.